Below, 26 T cell receptor beta chains from the same sample are listed, as sequenced in a study of tumor-infiltrating lymphocytes in primary liver carcinoma. Reverse transcription of approximately 520 ng total RNA with a constant-region primer produced TCR beta cDNA. Libraries of TCR beta came from three nested multiplex PCR rounds with slightly modified ARM-PCR. A C-beta reverse primer was combined with TRBV1-TRBV30 forward primers in the first two PCR rounds, and each round had approximately 9 cycles. TCRdb re-called the multiplex PCR reads through MiXCR, storing one row per CDR3 protein. The profile shows 150,000 to 200,000 distinct CDR3 sequences, about 60% of them singletons. Both blood RNA, taken from unsorted whole blood, and germline DNA were extracted. The sample was peripheral blood. The receptors shown here come from a man aged 40-50 years with primary liver carcinoma and hepatitis B virus infection.

The V gene is TRBV2, the J gene TRBJ2-5; D remains ambiguous. V lost 8 bases, J lost 1 base, and 14 bases lay in between. Per germline, CDR1 SNHLY and CDR2 FYNNEI. CDR3 length: 14 residues. CDR3 nucleotide sequence: TGTGCCAGCCGGGCTGAGCATTCCCAAGAGACCCAGTACTTC. Amino acids: CASRAEHSQETQYF.

The rearrangement joins TRBV4-2 to TRBJ1-2; D is ambiguous. Trimming took 0 bases from V and 1 from J, leaving 6 bases between them. The germline V gene encodes CDR1 LGHNA and CDR2 YNFKEQ. The CDR3 is made up of 14 amino acids. The CDR3 sequence: CASSQDQVNYGYTF. CDR3 in DNA: TGTGCCAGCAGCCAAGATCAGGTTAACTATGGCTACACCTTC.

V is TRBV7-9 and J is TRBJ2-7; possibly TRBD1 for D (6 bases). The CDR3 runs 16 residues. With 5 bases removed from V and 10 bases from J, the gap between germline ends came to 27 bases. From germline, CDR1 is SEHNR and CDR2 FQNEAQ (reference sequence). The CDR3 sequence is CASSGTGTPSSYDQYF. The CDR3 nucleotides are TGTGCCAGCAGCGGTACCGGGACACCCAGCTCCTATGATCAGTACTTC.

On this clonotype itself: A much more abundant neighbour one base away suggests this may be a read error. The CDR3 coding sequence is TGTGCCTGCTGCTTGAGTAATTCACCCCTCCACTTT. It yields the protein CACCLSNSPLHF. The chain carries TRBV11-2 and TRBJ1-6, with D hard to call. The germline gives CDR1 SGHAT, CDR2 FQNNGV. The V and J ends lost 11 bases and 6 bases respectively, with 11 bases between them. The CDR3 is 12 amino acids.

This clonotype was picked up a small number of times. V usage is TRBV13 and J usage is TRBJ2-3; D remains ambiguous. Germline CDR1 and CDR2: PRHDT and FYEKMQ (reference sequence). The CDR3 runs to 15 residues. V lost 0 bases to trimming and J lost 6 bases, with 13 bases between them. The CDR3 region is CASSLGFDPSDTQYF. DNA for the CDR3: TGTGCCAGCAGCTTAGGTTTTGACCCCTCGGATACGCAGTATTTT.

On this clonotype: A junction end diverges from the germline sequence, so it may reflect a read error. V gene TRBV28 combines with J gene TRBJ2-5, with 8 bases that match TRBD1. The CDR3 contains 20 residues. Germline loops: CDR1 MDHEN, CDR2 SYDVKM. Here the CDR3 DNA reads TGTGCCAGCAGTTACCCGACCTCCCGTATCGCAGGGGGCGACCAAGAGACCCAGCACTTC. Translating gives CASSYPTSRIAGGDQETQHF.

Points on this clonotype: A read error is possible here, since a much larger clone lies one base away. The chain recombines TRBV10-3 with TRBJ2-3; 8 nucleotides line up with TRBD1. Germline CDR1 and CDR2: ENHRY and SYGVKD. The CDR3 consists of 14 residues. CDR3 in amino acids: CAIRVGTGTDAQYF. The CDR3 nucleotides are TGTGCCATCAGGGTTGGGACAGGCACAGATGCGCAGTATTTT.

As to this clonotype: No conserved phenylalanine or tryptophan ends this CDR3, so it is likely a read error. V is TRBV11-2 and J is TRBJ2-7, with D possibly called TRBD1 or TRBD2 (5 bases each). Germline V lookup: CDR1 SGHAT, CDR2 FQNNGV. CDR3 size: 15 residues. The CDR3 region is CARSLIRGRDYEQYL. The CDR3 DNA reads as TGTGCCCGCAGCTTAATCCGGGGCCGCGACTACGAGCAGTACCTC.

Remarks on this clonotype: An end of the junction does not agree with germline; a read error may underlie this. The chain employs TRBV6-2 or TRBV6-3 and TRBJ2-7; the D is unclear. There are 13 residues in the CDR3. Germline CDR1 is MNHEY and CDR2 is SVGEGT. This CDR3 is CPSSYGRRYEQYF. The CDR3 DNA is TGTCCCAGCAGTTACGGCAGGAGATACGAGCAGTACTTC.

The V call is TRBV5-6, the J call TRBJ2-7, with no clear D. This CDR3 comprises 13 residues. Trimming shortened V by 0 bases and J by 4 bases, and 8 bases separated the two germline ends. The germline gives CDR1 SGHDT, CDR2 YYEEEE. The CDR3, as DNA: TGTGCCAGCAGCTTGGGAGGTTTTTACGAGCAGTACTTC. Translation: CASSLGGFYEQYF. The variable domain in full, completed from reference TRBV5-6 and TRBJ2-7, reads DAGVTQSPTHLIKTRGQQVTLRCSPKSGHDTVSWYQQALGQGPQFIFQYYEEEERQRGNFPDRFSGHQFPNYSSELNVNALLLGDSALYLCASSLGGFYEQYFGPGTRLTVT.

The chain links TRBV5-1 to TRBJ2-7; D not resolved. The CDR3 length is 11 residues. CDR1 is SGHRS and CDR2 is YFSETQ in the germline V gene. The V gene lost 4 bases and the J gene lost 6 bases, with 8 bases spanning the gap. The CDR3 bases are TGCGCCAGCAGCGCAGCAAGCGAGCAGTACTTC. Protein: CASSAASEQYF.

The V gene is TRBV4-2, the J gene TRBJ2-7; D not resolved. From germline, CDR1 is LGHNA and CDR2 YNFKEQ. The CDR3 loop spans 13 amino acids. V lost 0 bases and J 2 bases, leaving 5 bases between the germline ends. The CDR3 bases are TGTGCCAGCAGCCAAGATTCGCCCTACGAGCAGTACTTC. It codes for CASSQDSPYEQYF.

The chain has TRBV10-2 and TRBJ2-7; the D gene is possibly TRBD2 (6 bases). The CDR3 covers 15 residues. Per the germline V gene, CDR1 is WSHSY and CDR2 is SAAADI. Between the trimmed V and J ends, which lost 2 bases and 2 bases, there was a span of 13 bases. The CDR3 protein is CASSELASSPYEQYF. Here the CDR3 DNA reads TGCGCCAGCAGTGAGCTAGCGTCTAGCCCCTACGAGCAGTACTTC.

The V gene is TRBV6-1, the J gene TRBJ2-7; possible D gene TRBD2, 6 bases. CDR3 length: 14 residues. CDR1 and CDR2 from the germline V gene are MNHNS and SASEGT. V was shortened by 7 bases and J by 3 bases, with 16 bases between the two germline ends. The CDR3 reads CASTLGGGNYEQYF. Written as DNA, the CDR3 is TGTGCCAGCACGCTGGGTGGCGGGAACTACGAGCAGTACTTC.

As for this clonotype: A much larger clone lies a single base off, so this may be a read error. The chain is built from TRBV11-2 and TRBJ2-2; possible D gene TRBD1, 6 bases. The V end was cut by 4 bases, the J end by 7 bases, with 19 bases between. The CDR3 contains 16 residues. CDR1 SGHAT and CDR2 FQNNGV come from the germline V gene. CDR3 sequence (DNA): TGTGCCAGCAGCTCTAAACCTCAGGGGTCGGTCGGGGAGCTGTTTTTT. Translating gives CASSSKPQGSVGELFF.

In this sample, this clonotype turned up a few times. V and J are TRBV4-1 and TRBJ1-1; D ambiguous. Germline lookup yields CDR1 MGHRA and CDR2 YSYEKL. The CDR3 is made up of 14 amino acids. The ends were cut back, 0 bases at V and 5 bases at J, with 10 bases in the middle. The CDR3, as DNA: TGCGCCAGCAGCCAAGACACGCTGGGAACTGAAGCTTTCTTT. It yields the protein CASSQDTLGTEAFF.

The rearrangement uses TRBV12-3 or TRBV12-4 and TRBJ2-2; TRBD1 matches 7 bases. V was pared by 7 bases and J by 0 bases, with 5 bases of the junction left unmatched. This CDR3 region has 15 residues. CDR3: CASTRQGPNTGELFF. CDR3 sequence (DNA): TGTGCCAGCACCAGACAGGGACCGAACACCGGGGAGCTGTTTTTT.

This clonotype was counted between two and nine times. The chain employs TRBV5-1 and TRBJ1-4; D unclear. The CDR3 is made up of 15 amino acids. V was cut by 5 bases and J by 0 bases, with 11 bases left in between. Germline V CDR1 and CDR2: SGHRS, YFSETQ. CDR3 DNA: TGCGCCAGCAGGAAAGACCGAGCAACTAATGAAAAACTGTTTTTT. Protein: CASRKDRATNEKLFF. Together with reference TRBV5-1 and TRBJ1-4, the CDR3 gives the full variable domain: KAGVTQTPRYLIKTRGQQVTLSCSPISGHRSVSWYQQTPGQGLQFLFEYFSETQRNKGNFPGRFSGRQFSNSRSEMNVSTLELGDSALYLCASRKDRATNEKLFFGSGTQLSVL.

Concerning this clonotype itself: Sequence at one end of the junction differs from germline and may be a read error. The chain has TRBV11-2 and TRBJ2-7; D is ambiguous. Looked up from germline, CDR1 is SGHAT and CDR2 is FQNNGV. This CDR3 has 14 amino acids. The CDR3: CGSSLTDGSYKQYF. The CDR3 DNA sequence: TGTGGCAGCAGCTTAACCGACGGATCATACAAGCAGTACTTC.

The chain joins TRBV4-1 to TRBJ2-5, with 7 bases that match TRBD2. This CDR3 is built from 15 residues. V gave up 0 bases and J gave up 4 bases; unmatched junction bases: 5. CDR1 and CDR2 from the germline V gene are MGHRA and YSYEKL. The CDR3 DNA reads as TGCGCCAGCAGCCAAGAGCCTAGCGGCACAGAGACCCAGTACTTC. Translation gives CASSQEPSGTETQYF.

As concerns this clonotype: A much larger clone sits a single nucleotide away, making a read error possible. The DNA of the CDR3 is TGTGCCAGCAGCCTGACCCGGGGGGACTACGAGCAGTACTTC. It translates to CASSLTRGDYEQYF. The chain employs TRBV11-2 and TRBJ2-7; 7 nucleotides align to TRBD2. The CDR3 contains 14 residues. Per the germline V gene, CDR1 is SGHAT and CDR2 is FQNNGV. V was pared by 5 bases and J by 3 bases, with 7 bases of the junction left unmatched.

Details on this clonotype: One junction end does not reproduce the germline sequence, and a read error may be involved. In nucleotides, the CDR3 is TGTTCCATCAGTGACAACTTACTACAGGGAACCTACGAGCAGTACTTC. Translation gives CSISDNLLQGTYEQYF. The chain links TRBV10-3 to TRBJ2-7; the D gene is possibly TRBD1 (6 bases). Per germline, CDR1 ENHRY and CDR2 SYGVKD. This CDR3 spans 16 amino acids.

About this clonotype itself: One end of the junction is discordant with germline, which a read error may explain. The rearrangement uses TRBV11-2 and TRBJ2-3; no definite D call. This CDR3 comprises 12 residues. Germline-derived CDR1 and CDR2 are SGHAT and FQNNGV. The CDR3 region is CASSSVVDTQYF. CDR3 nucleotides: TGTGCCAGCAGCTCGGTGGTAGATACACAGTATTTT.

Only one count was recorded for this clonotype. V is TRBV29-1 and J is TRBJ2-2; D is ambiguous. Trimming took off 5 bases at V and 0 bases at J, with 4 bases between the two ends. CDR1 and CDR2 from the germline V gene are SQVTM and ANQGSEA. This CDR3 has 12 residues. The CDR3 reads CSVSTNTGELFF. Here the CDR3 DNA reads TGCAGCGTTTCAACGAACACCGGGGAGCTGTTTTTT.

This clonotype was seen at least ten times. CDR3 region: CASSLTGGLLYEQYF. CDR3 bases: TGTGCCAGCAGCCTTACGGGGGGGCTGTTGTACGAGCAGTACTTC. The V call is TRBV28, the J call TRBJ2-7, with 8 nucleotides matching TRBD2. V lost 6 bases and J lost 4; bases outside the gene matches: 11. The length of the CDR3 is 15 residues. Germline V gene lookup returns CDR1 MDHEN and CDR2 SYDVKM. Filled out from reference TRBV28 and TRBJ2-7, the complete variable domain reads DVKVTQSSRYLVKRTGEKVFLECVQDMDHENMFWYRQDPGLGLRLIYFSYDVKMKEKGDIPEGYSVSREKKERFSLILESASTNQTSMYLCASSLTGGLLYEQYFGPGTRLTVT.

Concerning this clonotype itself: A read error is possible here, since a much larger clone lies one base away. The chain recombines TRBV11-2 with TRBJ1-4, with 8 bases fitting TRBD1. Germline-derived CDR1 and CDR2 are SGHAT and FQNNGV. The CDR3 has 15 amino acids. Losses at the gene ends were 0 bases for V and 9 bases for J; bases not matched to a gene: 6. CDR3 loop: CASSLETGEGKKLFF. DNA for the CDR3: TGTGCCAGCAGCTTAGAGACAGGGGAGGGCAAAAAACTGTTTTTT.